This is a list of T cell receptor beta chains from one sample in a study of blood T cell repertoires in COVID-19. TCRdb keeps only in-frame clones here, not all; method: immunoSEQ multiplex PCR. The sample lists roughly 37,000 clones, about three quarters occurring once. Specimen: peripheral blood. The receptors come from a man in his 60s with active COVID-19. The CDR3 runs from the conserved cysteine through the conserved F or W. Fields, in order: D gene, V gene, clone size, J gene, CDR3 DNA, CDR3 protein. D genes are given only for firm matches. Part of the rows lack a size; the others show once, few, many or a class for expanded clones.

D: .; V: TRBV11-2; size: .; J: TRBJ1-6; DNA: TGTGCCAGCAGCTTAGAGCCAGGTCCCAATTCACCCCTCCACTTT; CDR3: CASSLEPGPNSPLHF
D: TRBD2; V: TRBV5-1; size: .; J: TRBJ2-1; DNA: TGCGCCAGCAGCTTGGCCGGACTAGCGGGAGCGCGGGGTTCCAATGAGCAGTTCTTC; CDR3: CASSLAGLAGARGSNEQFF
D: .; V: TRBV2; size: .; J: TRBJ2-5; DNA: TGTGCCAGCGGGAGCCAAGAGACCCAGTACTTC; CDR3: CASGSQETQYF
D: .; V: TRBV5-1; size: .; J: TRBJ2-7; DNA: TGCGCCAGCAGCACAGGAAGGAGCTCCTACGAGCAGTACTTC; CDR3: CASSTGRSSYEQYF
D: .; V: TRBV28; size: .; J: TRBJ1-4; DNA: TGTGCCAGCAGTCCCTCCGGGGGGCGACTTCTTAATGAAAAACTGTTTTTT; CDR3: CASSPSGGRLLNEKLFF
D: TRBD1; V: TRBV7-9; size: .; J: TRBJ1-5; DNA: TGTGCCAGCAGCTTGGGGACAGGGTTTCAGCCCCAGCATTTT; CDR3: CASSLGTGFQPQHF
D: TRBD2; V: TRBV5-1; size: .; J: TRBJ2-1; DNA: TGCGCCAGCAGCCCCGGGACTAGGTATGAGCAGTTCTTC; CDR3: CASSPGTRYEQFF
D: .; V: TRBV7-8; size: .; J: TRBJ2-3; DNA: TGTGCCAGCAGCCCTTTCGAGGGTGGCAATCAGCCCCAGTATTTT; CDR3: CASSPFEGGNQPQYF
D: .; V: TRBV5-5; size: .; J: TRBJ1-1; DNA: TGTGCCAGCAGCTGGGGGGACTGGATGAACACTGAAGCTTTCTTT; CDR3: CASSWGDWMNTEAFF
D: .; V: TRBV21-1; size: once; J: TRBJ2-7; DNA: TGTGCCAGCGGACAGTTCTCCTACGAGCAGTACTTC; CDR3: CASGQFSYEQYF
D: .; V: TRBV5-1; size: .; J: TRBJ1-1; DNA: TGCGCCAGCAGCTTGGGTTTCAGGGACACTGAAGCTTTCTTT; CDR3: CASSLGFRDTEAFF
D: .; V: TRBV4-1; size: few; J: TRBJ1-3; DNA: TGCGCCAGCAGCCGGGGGGGCCTGATCCTCTCTGGAAACACCATATATTTT; CDR3: CASSRGGLILSGNTIYF
D: .; V: TRBV3-1/TRBV3-2; size: .; J: TRBJ2-3; DNA: TGTGCCAGCACACAGGGGGGGATCACAGATACGCAGTATTTT; CDR3: CASTQGGITDTQYF
D: .; V: TRBV4-3; size: .; J: TRBJ1-3; DNA: TGCGCCAGCAGCCAAGATGCTCGGGTTGGAAACACCATATATTTT; CDR3: CASSQDARVGNTIYF
D: .; V: TRBV19; size: .; J: TRBJ2-3; DNA: TGTGCCAGTAGTATCGGGGGACGGAGCACAGATACGCAGTATTTT; CDR3: CASSIGGRSTDTQYF
D: .; V: TRBV5-5; size: .; J: TRBJ1-6; DNA: TGTGCCAGCAACACTGCGGGAGGCACAGGCAATTCACCCCTCCACTTT; CDR3: CASNTAGGTGNSPLHF
D: TRBD2; V: TRBV19; size: .; J: TRBJ2-7; DNA: TGTGCCAGTAGTCCCTCGGGGGGGCTAACCTACGAGCAGTACTTC; CDR3: CASSPSGGLTYEQYF
D: TRBD2; V: TRBV7-7; size: .; J: TRBJ2-5; DNA: TGTGCTAGCAGCTTAGCGGGACTAGCGGGACAAGAGACCCAGTACTTC; CDR3: CASSLAGLAGQETQYF
D: .; V: TRBV27; size: .; J: TRBJ2-7; DNA: TGTGCCAGCAGTTTATCGGGAACAGGGTTAAACTACGAGCAGTACTTC; CDR3: CASSLSGTGLNYEQYF
D: .; V: TRBV23-1; size: .; J: TRBJ1-2; DNA: TGCGCCAGCAGTCAAGAGGCAGGGGCGAATTATGGCTACACCTTC; CDR3: CASSQEAGANYGYTF
D: .; V: TRBV6-2/TRBV6-3; size: .; J: TRBJ1-1; DNA: TGTGCCAGCACTTACACAAACGAAGCTTTCTTT; CDR3: CASTYTNEAFF
D: .; V: TRBV7-7; size: few; J: TRBJ1-5; DNA: TGTGCTAGCAGCTTAGATACAGCCCCTAATCAGCCCCAGCATTTT; CDR3: CASSLDTAPNQPQHF
D: .; V: TRBV2; size: .; J: TRBJ2-1; DNA: TGTGCCAGCAGGATCGGGGGCTCCTACAATGAGCAGTTCTTC; CDR3: CASRIGGSYNEQFF
D: TRBD2; V: TRBV7-2; size: .; J: TRBJ2-1; DNA: TGTGCCAGCAGCCCGGGACTAGCGATATACAATGAGCAGTTCTTC; CDR3: CASSPGLAIYNEQFF
D: TRBD1; V: TRBV6-2/TRBV6-3; size: .; J: TRBJ2-5; DNA: TGTGCCAGCAGCAGGGACAGGGGAGAGACCCAGTACTTC; CDR3: CASSRDRGETQYF
D: TRBD1; V: TRBV7-6; size: .; J: TRBJ2-6; DNA: TGTGCCAGCAGCCTTGACAGGGCACGGGGGGCCAACGTCCTGACTTTC; CDR3: CASSLDRARGANVLTF
D: TRBD2; V: TRBV18; size: .; J: TRBJ2-7; DNA: TGTGCCAGCTCATCGACTAGCGGGAGTTACGAGCAGTACTTC; CDR3: CASSSTSGSYEQYF
D: TRBD2; V: TRBV7-2; size: few; J: TRBJ2-3; DNA: TGTGCCAGCAGCTCTATTTGGACTAGCGGGAATACGCAGTATTTT; CDR3: CASSSIWTSGNTQYF
D: .; V: TRBV30; size: once; J: TRBJ1-2; DNA: TGTGCCTGGTCAGTATCGAGGGCCGGCAACTATGGCTACACCTTC; CDR3: CAWSVSRAGNYGYTF
D: .; V: TRBV6-1; size: .; J: TRBJ2-4; DNA: TGTGCCAGCAGTGAACCGGGGAGGAACATTCAGTACTTC; CDR3: CASSEPGRNIQYF
D: TRBD1; V: TRBV9; size: .; J: TRBJ2-7; DNA: TGTGCCAGCAGCGTAGGTCACGGGACAGGGTACTACGAGCAGTACTTC; CDR3: CASSVGHGTGYYEQYF
D: .; V: TRBV15; size: .; J: TRBJ1-1; DNA: TGTGCCACCAGCAGCAGAGGTATCACCCTCACAGGTTGGAGGAGGGCTGAAGCTTTCTTT; CDR3: CATSSRGITLTGWRRAEAFF
D: .; V: TRBV7-9; size: .; J: TRBJ2-1; DNA: TGTGCCAGCAGCTTAGGAGGGCGGTACAATGAGCAGTTCTTC; CDR3: CASSLGGRYNEQFF
D: .; V: TRBV6-5; size: .; J: TRBJ2-5; DNA: TGTGCCAGCAGCCGCCCCGCTGAGGAGACCCAGTACTTC; CDR3: CASSRPAEETQYF
D: .; V: TRBV7-8; size: .; J: TRBJ1-3; DNA: TGTGCCAGCAGCTCGGCCGGGAGCTCTGGAAACACCATATATTTT; CDR3: CASSSAGSSGNTIYF
D: TRBD1; V: TRBV6-5; size: few; J: TRBJ1-1; DNA: TGTGCCAGCAGACTCGGACAGGGGGCCACTGAAGCTTTCTTT; CDR3: CASRLGQGATEAFF
D: .; V: TRBV5-5; size: .; J: TRBJ2-1; DNA: TGTGCCAGCAGCCCCCTCAGCGGCCCCTACAATGAGCAGTTCTTC; CDR3: CASSPLSGPYNEQFF
D: TRBD1; V: TRBV10-3; size: .; J: TRBJ1-4; DNA: TGTGCCATCAGGGGGATCAGTGGGACAGGGGATGAAAAACTGTTTTTT; CDR3: CAIRGISGTGDEKLFF
D: .; V: TRBV14; size: .; J: TRBJ2-3; DNA: TGTGCCAGCAGCCAACGGGTTTATGGAGATACGCAGTATTTT; CDR3: CASSQRVYGDTQYF
D: TRBD2; V: TRBV18; size: .; J: TRBJ2-3; DNA: TGTGCCAGCTCACCTATCCTCGGGACTAGCGGGAGGGCCCTCATCACAGATACGCAGTATTTT; CDR3: CASSPILGTSGRALITDTQYF
D: .; V: TRBV28; size: few; J: TRBJ1-6; DNA: TGTGCCAGCGACTCCACACGGGAGAATTCACCCCTCCACTTT; CDR3: CASDSTRENSPLHF
D: TRBD2; V: TRBV4-2; size: .; J: TRBJ2-7; DNA: TGTGCCAGCAGCCAAACGTCCAGCGGGGGCTCCTACGAGCAGTACTTC; CDR3: CASSQTSSGGSYEQYF
D: TRBD1; V: TRBV24-1; size: .; J: TRBJ2-3; DNA: TGTGCCACCAGTGATGTGGTGACAGGGTCTAGCACAGATACGCAGTATTTT; CDR3: CATSDVVTGSSTDTQYF
D: TRBD1; V: TRBV14; size: few; J: TRBJ1-2; DNA: TGTGCCAGCAGCCAACAGCAGGGGGGTTATGGCTACACCTTC; CDR3: CASSQQQGGYGYTF
D: TRBD1; V: TRBV7-2; size: .; J: TRBJ2-6; DNA: TGTGCCAGCAGCGGAAGGGGACAGGGGGCGACCGGGGCCAACGTCCTGACTTTC; CDR3: CASSGRGQGATGANVLTF
D: TRBD1; V: TRBV7-9; size: .; J: TRBJ2-2; DNA: TGTGCCAGCAGGCTAAGACCGGGACAGCGCAACACCGGGGAGCTGTTTTTT; CDR3: CASRLRPGQRNTGELFF
D: TRBD2; V: TRBV7-9; size: .; J: TRBJ2-3; DNA: TGTGCCAGCAGCTTAGGACTAGCGGGAGGAGCAGATACGCAGTATTTT; CDR3: CASSLGLAGGADTQYF
D: .; V: TRBV3-1/TRBV3-2; size: .; J: TRBJ1-2; DNA: TGTGCCAGCAGCCAAGGTAACGGTGCTAACTATGGCTACACCTTC; CDR3: CASSQGNGANYGYTF
D: .; V: TRBV30; size: .; J: TRBJ1-1; DNA: TGTGCCTGGAGTCCCTCAGGGGAGATCACTGAAGCTTTCTTT; CDR3: CAWSPSGEITEAFF
D: TRBD1; V: TRBV7-8; size: .; J: TRBJ1-2; DNA: TGTGCCAGCAGCTTAGGTTCCAAAGCAGGGGGCTTAACCTTC; CDR3: CASSLGSKAGGLTF
D: TRBD2; V: TRBV18; size: .; J: TRBJ2-5; DNA: TGTGCCAGCTCACCCCTCATGGGAGGGGAAGAGACCCAGTACTTC; CDR3: CASSPLMGGEETQYF
D: TRBD1; V: TRBV6-5; size: once; J: TRBJ2-7; DNA: TGTGCCAGCAGTCCCAGGGACAGAGCCTACGAGCAGTACTTC; CDR3: CASSPRDRAYEQYF
D: TRBD1; V: TRBV4-3; size: medium-sized; J: TRBJ1-4; DNA: TGCGCCAGCAGCCAATCCGAGGGGACAGGGAACGAAAAACTGTTTTTT; CDR3: CASSQSEGTGNEKLFF